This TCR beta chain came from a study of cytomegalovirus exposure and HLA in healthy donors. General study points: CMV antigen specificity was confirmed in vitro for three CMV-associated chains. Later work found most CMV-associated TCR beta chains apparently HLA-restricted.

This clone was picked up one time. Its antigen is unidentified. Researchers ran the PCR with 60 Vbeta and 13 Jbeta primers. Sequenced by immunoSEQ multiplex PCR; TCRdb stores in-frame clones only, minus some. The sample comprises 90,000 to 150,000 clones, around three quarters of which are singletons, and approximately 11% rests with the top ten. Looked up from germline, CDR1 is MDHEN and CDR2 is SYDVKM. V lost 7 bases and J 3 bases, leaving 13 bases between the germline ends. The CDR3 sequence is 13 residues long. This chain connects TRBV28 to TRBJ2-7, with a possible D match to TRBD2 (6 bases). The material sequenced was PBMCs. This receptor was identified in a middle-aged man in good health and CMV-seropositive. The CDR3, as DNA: TGTGCCAGCACCCGGGACGGGGGCTACGAGCAGTACTTC. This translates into CASTRDGGYEQYF. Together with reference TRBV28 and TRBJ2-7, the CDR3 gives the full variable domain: DVKVTQSSRYLVKRTGEKVFLECVQDMDHENMFWYRQDPGLGLRLIYFSYDVKMKEKGDIPEGYSVSREKKERFSLILESASTNQTSMYLCASTRDGGYEQYFGPGTRLTVT.